The 20 T cell receptor beta chains in this list originate from one sample, sequenced in a study of blood T cell repertoires in COVID-19. Clones were read by immunoSEQ multiplex PCR, and TCRdb kept only the in-frame ones, dropping some. This table holds some 150,000 clones, about nine tenths found once. Sequences were obtained from PBMCs or T cells enriched from blood (not recorded which). The receptor set was obtained from a man aged 45-60 years who had recovered from COVID-19.

This rearrangement joins TRBV9 to TRBJ1-2; D unclear. Germline values: CDR1 SGDLS, CDR2 YYNGEE. V gave up 4 bases and J gave up 3 bases, with 10 bases separating them. CDR3 length: 13 amino acids. The CDR3 loop is CASSPQTDYGYTF. As DNA, the CDR3 is TGTGCCAGCAGCCCACAGACGGACTATGGCTACACCTTC.

V is TRBV28 and J is TRBJ2-3; 7 bases are a match to TRBD2. The CDR3 covers 15 residues. Germline CDR1 MDHEN, CDR2 SYDVKM. Unmatched junction bases numbered 2, after V lost 2 bases and J lost 0 bases. CDR3 amino acids: CASSLPGGSTDTQYF. CDR3 sequence (DNA): TGTGCCAGCAGTTTACCCGGGGGGAGCACAGATACGCAGTATTTT.

The rearrangement joins TRBV7-3 to TRBJ2-3, with 10 positions matching TRBD2. V lost 4 bases and J lost 1; bases outside the gene matches: 2. The CDR3 is 15 amino acids. CDR1 and CDR2 from the germline V gene are SGHTA and FQGTGA. The CDR3 loop reads CASSSGLAGTDTQYF. The CDR3 DNA follows: TGTGCCAGCAGCTCCGGACTAGCGGGCACAGATACGCAGTATTTT. The variable domain in full, with the rest retrieved from reference TRBV7-3 and TRBJ2-3, is GAGVSQTPSNKVTEKGKYVELRCDPISGHTALYWYRQSLGQGPEFLIYFQGTGAADDSGLPNDRFFAVRPEGSVSTLKIQRTERGDSAVYLCASSSGLAGTDTQYFGPGTRLTVL.

Here the CDR3 reads CASRTTGEGETQYF. CDR3 sequence (DNA): TGTGCCAGCAGGACGACAGGGGAGGGAGAGACCCAGTACTTC. This chain connects TRBV5-6 to TRBJ2-5; perhaps TRBD1 as D (8 bases). From germline, CDR1 is SGHDT and CDR2 YYEEEE. The CDR3 contains 14 residues. Trimming cost V 5 bases and J 4 bases, with 15 bases left between them. Drawing the rest from reference TRBV5-6 and TRBJ2-5, the complete variable domain is DAGVTQSPTHLIKTRGQQVTLRCSPKSGHDTVSWYQQALGQGPQFIFQYYEEEERQRGNFPDRFSGHQFPNYSSELNVNALLLGDSALYLCASRTTGEGETQYFGPGTRLLVL.

The rearrangement joins TRBV28 to TRBJ1-6; 7 nucleotides line up with TRBD1. CDR3 size: 12 residues. Germline V lookup: CDR1 MDHEN, CDR2 SYDVKM. Trimming removed 10 bases from V and 8 bases from J; junction bases left unmatched: 5. CDR3 amino acids: CATWDRDSPLHF. CDR3 DNA sequence: TGTGCCACCTGGGACAGAGATTCACCCCTCCACTTT.

The chain recombines TRBV11-2 with TRBJ2-1, with 12 bases aligning to TRBD2. V lost 5 bases and J lost 13; bases outside the gene matches: 18. Germline V gene data show CDR1 as SGHAT and CDR2 as FQNNGV. The CDR3 is made up of 17 amino acids. CDR3 region: CASSPRLAGAIPPPQFF. The CDR3, as DNA: TGTGCCAGCAGCCCTCGACTAGCGGGAGCCATACCCCCACCCCAGTTCTTC.

This chain links TRBV11-2 with TRBJ1-6; D gene ambiguous. V lost 3 bases and J lost 5, with 5 bases in between. The CDR3 extends over 13 amino acids. Looked up from germline, CDR1 is SGHAT and CDR2 is FQNNGV. The CDR3 is CASSFLDNSPLHF. CDR3 DNA sequence: TGTGCCAGCAGCTTCCTCGATAATTCACCCCTCCACTTT. The full variable domain, with the rest looked up from reference TRBV11-2 and TRBJ1-6, is EAGVAQSPRYKIIEKRQSVAFWCNPISGHATLYWYQQILGQGPKLLIQFQNNGVVDDSQLPKDRFSAERLKGVDSTLKIQPAKLEDSAVYLCASSFLDNSPLHFGNGTRLTVT.

The rearrangement links TRBV12-3 or TRBV12-4 to TRBJ1-1; D unresolved. CDR3 length: 13 amino acids. The V end was cut by 3 bases, the J end by 12 bases, with 17 bases between. The CDR3 reads CASSFGSRPKTFF. CDR3 nucleotide sequence: TGTGCCAGCAGTTTTGGTAGTCGCCCTAAGACTTTCTTT.

The chain combines TRBV2 with TRBJ2-1, with 16 bases matching TRBD2. The germline V gene has CDR1 SNHLY and CDR2 FYNNEI. The CDR3 loop spans 17 amino acids. V lost 5 bases and J lost 6; bases outside the gene matches: 7. CDR3 nucleotides: TGTGCCAGCAGTAGGGGACTAGCGGGGGGGTCCCGCAATGAGCAGTTCTTC. This codes for CASSRGLAGGSRNEQFF.

This sequence joins TRBV19 and TRBJ1-3; D remains unclear. Germline values: CDR1 LNHDA, CDR2 SQIVND (reference sequence). The V gene lost 6 bases and the J gene lost 1 base, with 10 bases spanning the gap. The length of the CDR3 is 14 residues. CDR3 region: CASSLRRSGNTIYF. CDR3 DNA sequence: TGTGCCAGTAGCCTTAGGCGGTCTGGAAACACCATATATTTT.

J is TRBJ1-2 and V is TRBV4-2, with 7 bases that match TRBD1. Germline lookup yields CDR1 LGHNA and CDR2 YNFKEQ. J gave up 4 bases and V 0 bases, and 11 bases lay outside the gene matches. The length of the CDR3 is 17 residues. For the CDR3, the DNA is TGTGCCAGCAGCCAAGACCTAAACCAGGGGGTGGGCTATGGCTACACCTTC. Translating it yields CASSQDLNQGVGYGYTF.

This clone was detected once. The chain joins TRBV2 to TRBJ1-1; perhaps TRBD1 as D (6 bases). Per the germline V gene, CDR1 is SNHLY and CDR2 is FYNNEI. V was trimmed by 2 bases and J by 8 bases, leaving 12 bases between them. The CDR3 has 13 amino acids. This CDR3 is CASSEQGLSEAFF. The CDR3 DNA follows: TGTGCCAGCAGTGAACAGGGGTTATCGGAAGCTTTCTTT.

In its sample, this clone was seen once. The J gene is TRBJ2-5, the V gene TRBV11-3, with 7 bases aligning to TRBD1. The CDR3 loop spans 14 amino acids. Germline assignment: CDR1 SGHNT and CDR2 YENEEA. Trimming took 6 bases from V and 4 from J; bases not matched to a gene: 8. For the CDR3, the DNA is TGTGCCAGCAGTCAAAAGGGGGCGCGAGAGACCCAGTACTTC. This encodes CASSQKGARETQYF. The full variable domain, with the rest looked up from reference TRBV11-3 and TRBJ2-5, is EAGVVQSPRYKIIEKKQPVAFWCNPISGHNTLYWYLQNLGQGPELLIRYENEEAVDDSQLPKDRFSAERLKGVDSTLKIQPAELGDSAVYLCASSQKGARETQYFGPGTRLLVL.

The chain joins TRBV7-9 to TRBJ2-2, with 9 bases fitting TRBD2. Germline CDR1 and CDR2: SEHNR and FQNEAQ (reference sequence). This CDR3 is built from 17 residues. The junction had 10 bases not matched to a gene; V was cut back by 2 bases and J by 6 bases. CDR3 amino acids: CASSLRSSGNGSGELFF. The CDR3 DNA follows: TGTGCCAGCAGCTTAAGGTCTAGCGGGAACGGCTCCGGGGAGCTGTTTTTT. The full variable domain, in which reference TRBV7-9 and TRBJ2-2 provide the parts outside the CDR3, is DTGVSQNPRHKITKRGQNVTFRCDPISEHNRLYWYRQTLGQGPEFLTYFQNEAQLEKSRLLSDRFSAERPKGSFSTLEIQRTEQGDSAMYLCASSLRSSGNGSGELFFGEGSRLTVL.

The J gene is TRBJ2-7, the V gene TRBV9; 14 bases are shared with TRBD2. CDR1 and CDR2 from the germline V gene are SGDLS and YYNGEE. J gave up 6 bases and V 3 bases, and 8 bases lay outside the gene matches. The CDR3 has 16 amino acids. CDR3 bases: TGTGCCAGCAGCGCGGGGACTAGCGGGAGTATAGGCGAGCAGTACTTC. Translating gives CASSAGTSGSIGEQYF.

The CDR3 DNA sequence: TGTGCCAGCAGCCTGAGCGGGGGGGCTTCAGGGGAGCTGTTTTTT. Translated: CASSLSGGASGELFF. The chain combines TRBV7-8 with TRBJ2-2; 10 bases align to TRBD2. The CDR3 extends over 15 amino acids. Germline assignment: CDR1 SGHVS and CDR2 FQNEAQ. The junction had 8 bases not matched to a gene; V was cut back by 5 bases and J by 8 bases.

The V gene is TRBV7-2, the J gene TRBJ1-2, with 8 bases identical to TRBD1. Germline trimming cut 5 bases from V and 5 bases from J; bases unmatched to any gene: 7. In germline, CDR1 is SGHTA, CDR2 FQGNSA. CDR3 length: 14 amino acids. CDR3 DNA sequence: TGTGCCAGCAGCGGCCTCGGACAGGGTTATGGCTACACCTTC. This codes for CASSGLGQGYGYTF.

The chain couples TRBV6-5 to TRBJ2-1; D is ambiguous. Trimming stripped 4 bases from V and 0 bases from J, with 7 bases between. Germline loops: CDR1 MNHEY, CDR2 SVGAGI. The CDR3 totals 14 residues. The CDR3 spells CASSSSSSYNEQFF. The CDR3 coding sequence is TGTGCCAGCAGTTCCTCGAGCTCCTACAATGAGCAGTTCTTC.

The chain joins TRBV7-3 to TRBJ1-6, with D hard to call. Looked up from germline, CDR1 is SGHTA and CDR2 is FQGTGA. The CDR3 has 15 amino acids. With 1 base removed from V and 2 bases from J, the gap between germline ends came to 6 bases. The CDR3 loop is CASSLRTAYNSPLHF. For the CDR3, the DNA is TGTGCCAGCAGCTTAAGAACAGCCTATAATTCACCCCTCCACTTT.

The rearrangement joins TRBV7-2 to TRBJ1-2; TRBD1 matches 7 bases. Germline V gives CDR1 SGHTA, CDR2 FQGNSA. After removal of 5 bases from V and 4 bases from J, the junction contained 7 bases not matched to a gene. The CDR3 is 14 amino acids. The CDR3 loop is CASSPETGTYGYTF. DNA for the CDR3: TGTGCCAGCAGCCCAGAGACAGGGACCTATGGCTACACCTTC.